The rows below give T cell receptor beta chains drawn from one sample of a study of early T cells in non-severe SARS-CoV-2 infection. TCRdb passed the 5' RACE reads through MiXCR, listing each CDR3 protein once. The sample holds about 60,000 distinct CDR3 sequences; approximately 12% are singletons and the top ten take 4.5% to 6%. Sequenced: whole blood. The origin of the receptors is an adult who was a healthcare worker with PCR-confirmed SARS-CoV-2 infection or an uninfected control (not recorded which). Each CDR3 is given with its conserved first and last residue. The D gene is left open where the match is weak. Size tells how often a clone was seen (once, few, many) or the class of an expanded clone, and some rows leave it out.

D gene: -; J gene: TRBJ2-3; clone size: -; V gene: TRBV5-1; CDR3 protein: CASSLGLATDTQYF; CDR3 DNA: TGCGCCAGCAGCTTGGGTCTAGCTACAGATACGCAGTATTTT
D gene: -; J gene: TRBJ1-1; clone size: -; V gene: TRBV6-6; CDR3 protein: CASRPPGRGGEAFF; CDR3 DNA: TGTGCCAGCAGGCCTCCGGGGAGAGGGGGTGAAGCTTTCTTT
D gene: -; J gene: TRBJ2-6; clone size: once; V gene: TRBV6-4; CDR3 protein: CASSDSGANVLTF; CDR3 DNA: TGTGCCAGCAGTGACTCTGGGGCCAACGTCCTGACTTTC
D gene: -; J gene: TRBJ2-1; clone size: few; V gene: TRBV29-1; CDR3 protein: CSVNVAGRYNEQFF; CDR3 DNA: TGCAGCGTTAACGTCGCGGGGCGTTACAATGAGCAGTTCTTC
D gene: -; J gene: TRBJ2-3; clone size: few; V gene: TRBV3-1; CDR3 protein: CASSQDIGPQYF; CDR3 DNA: TGTGCCAGCAGCCAAGATATCGGGCCGCAGTATTTT
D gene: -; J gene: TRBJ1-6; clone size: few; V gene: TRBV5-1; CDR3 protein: CASALNGPQNSPLHF; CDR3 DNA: TGCGCCAGCGCCCTGAATGGACCGCAGAATTCACCCCTCCACTTT
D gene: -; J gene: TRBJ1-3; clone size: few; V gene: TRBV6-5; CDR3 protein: CASSSTDLGTIYF; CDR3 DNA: TGTGCCAGCAGTTCGACAGATTTGGGCACCATATATTTT
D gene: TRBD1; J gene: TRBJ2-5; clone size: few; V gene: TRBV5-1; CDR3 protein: CASVLGTGRGETQYF; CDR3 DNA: TGCGCCAGCGTTCTGGGGACAGGGAGAGGAGAGACCCAGTACTTC
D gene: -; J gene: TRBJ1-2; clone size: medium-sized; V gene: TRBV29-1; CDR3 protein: CSSWGGYGYTF; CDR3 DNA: TGCAGCTCCTGGGGCGGTTATGGCTACACCTTC
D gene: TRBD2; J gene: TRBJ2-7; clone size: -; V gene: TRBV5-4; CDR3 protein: CASSAGGSFSYEQYF; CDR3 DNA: TGTGCCAGCAGCGCGGGAGGAAGTTTCTCCTACGAGCAGTACTTC
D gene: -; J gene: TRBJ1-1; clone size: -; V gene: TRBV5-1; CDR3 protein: CASSPGPNTEAFF; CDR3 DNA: TGCGCCAGCAGCCCCGGACCTAACACTGAAGCTTTCTTT
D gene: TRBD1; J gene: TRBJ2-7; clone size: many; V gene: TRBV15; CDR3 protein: CATSRISGTVSEQYF; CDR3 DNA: TGTGCCACCAGCCGAATCTCCGGGACAGTCTCCGAGCAGTACTTC
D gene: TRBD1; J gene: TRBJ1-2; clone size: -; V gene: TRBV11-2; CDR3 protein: CASSSNRGPNYGYTF; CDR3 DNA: TGTGCCAGCAGCTCGAACAGGGGGCCGAACTATGGCTACACCTTC
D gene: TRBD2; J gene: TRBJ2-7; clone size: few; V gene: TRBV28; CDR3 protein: CASSYTVGGGNSYEQYF; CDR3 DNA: TGTGCCAGCAGTTACACCGTGGGGGGAGGGAACTCCTACGAGCAGTACTTC
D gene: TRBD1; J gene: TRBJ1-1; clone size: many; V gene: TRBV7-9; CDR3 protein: CASSAERTDRANEAFF; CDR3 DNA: TGTGCCAGCAGCGCAGAACGGACTGACAGGGCCAATGAAGCTTTCTTT
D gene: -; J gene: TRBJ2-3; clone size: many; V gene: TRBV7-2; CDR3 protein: CASSAGRTSTDTQYF; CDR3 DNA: TGTGCCAGCAGCGCCGGTAGAACTAGCACAGATACGCAGTATTTT
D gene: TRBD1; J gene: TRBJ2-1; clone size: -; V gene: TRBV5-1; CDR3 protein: CASSSRTGIYSYNEQFF; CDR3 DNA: TGCGCCAGCAGCTCCCGGACAGGGATCTACTCCTACAATGAGCAGTTCTTC
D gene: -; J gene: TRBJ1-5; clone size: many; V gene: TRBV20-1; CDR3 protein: CSARDMARGSLQPQHF; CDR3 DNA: TGCAGTGCTAGAGATATGGCCAGGGGAAGTTTGCAGCCCCAGCATTTT
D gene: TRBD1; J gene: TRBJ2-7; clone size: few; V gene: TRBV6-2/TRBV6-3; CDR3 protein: CASSLPGTVYEQYF; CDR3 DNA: TGTGCCAGCAGTCTCCCCGGGACAGTCTACGAGCAGTACTTC
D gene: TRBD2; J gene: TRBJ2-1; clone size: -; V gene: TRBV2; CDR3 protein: CASSGSGGANNEQFF; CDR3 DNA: TGTGCCAGCAGTGGTAGCGGGGGGGCAAACAATGAGCAGTTCTTC
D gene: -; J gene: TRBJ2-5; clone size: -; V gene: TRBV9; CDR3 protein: CASSLSGGNQETQYF; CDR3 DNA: TGTGCCAGCAGCTTGAGTGGAGGGAACCAAGAGACCCAGTACTTC
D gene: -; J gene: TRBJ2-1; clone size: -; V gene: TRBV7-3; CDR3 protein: CASAGQPYNEQFF; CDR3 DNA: TGTGCCAGCGCGGGACAGCCATACAATGAGCAGTTCTTC
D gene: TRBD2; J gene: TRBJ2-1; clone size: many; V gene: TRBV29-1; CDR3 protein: CSGGLAEYNEQFF; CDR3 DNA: TGCAGCGGAGGACTAGCGGAGTACAATGAGCAGTTCTTC
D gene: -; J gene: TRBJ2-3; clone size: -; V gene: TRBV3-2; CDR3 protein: CASSHNLGLAVGIADTQYF; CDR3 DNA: TGTGCCAGCAGCCACAATTTGGGACTAGCGGTGGGGATCGCAGATACGCAGTATTTT
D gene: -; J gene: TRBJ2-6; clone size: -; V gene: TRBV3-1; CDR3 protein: CASSQSGANVLTF; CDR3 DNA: TGTGCCAGCAGCCAATCTGGGGCCAACGTCCTGACTTTC
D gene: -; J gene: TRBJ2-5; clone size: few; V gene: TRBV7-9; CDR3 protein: CASSPELLETQYF; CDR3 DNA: TGTGCCAGCTCCCCGGAGTTACTGGAGACCCAGTACTTC
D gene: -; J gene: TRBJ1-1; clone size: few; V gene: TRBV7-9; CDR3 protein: CASSLDDGTEAFF; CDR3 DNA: TGTGCCAGCAGCTTAGACGATGGCACTGAAGCTTTCTTT
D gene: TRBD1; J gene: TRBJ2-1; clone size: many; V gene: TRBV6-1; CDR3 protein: CASSEPGQGDEQFF; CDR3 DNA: TGTGCCAGCAGTGAACCGGGACAGGGGGATGAGCAGTTCTTC
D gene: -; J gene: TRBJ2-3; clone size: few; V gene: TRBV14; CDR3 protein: CASSQVRLQDTQYF; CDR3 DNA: TGTGCCAGCAGCCAAGTAAGGTTACAAGATACGCAGTATTTT
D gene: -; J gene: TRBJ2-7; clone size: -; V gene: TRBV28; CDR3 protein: CASSRASNYEQYF; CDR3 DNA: TGTGCCAGCAGTCGGGCCTCGAACTACGAGCAGTACTTC
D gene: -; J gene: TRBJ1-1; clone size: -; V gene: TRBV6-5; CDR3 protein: CASSPSHRDGTEAFF; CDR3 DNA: TGTGCCAGCAGCCCCTCCCACAGGGATGGGACTGAAGCTTTCTTT
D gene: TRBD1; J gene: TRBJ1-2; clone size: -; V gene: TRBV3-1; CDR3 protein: CASSRGQGKGYTF; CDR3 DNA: TGTGCCAGCAGCCGGGGACAGGGAAAAGGCTACACCTTC
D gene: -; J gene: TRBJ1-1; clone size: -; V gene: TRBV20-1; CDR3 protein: CSFKTDQNTEAFF; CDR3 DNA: TGCAGTTTTAAGACGGACCAGAACACTGAAGCTTTCTTT
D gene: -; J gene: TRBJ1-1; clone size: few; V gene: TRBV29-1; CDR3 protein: CSVDFWAQTGHSEAFF; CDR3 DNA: TGCAGCGTTGACTTCTGGGCGCAAACAGGGCATTCTGAAGCTTTCTTT
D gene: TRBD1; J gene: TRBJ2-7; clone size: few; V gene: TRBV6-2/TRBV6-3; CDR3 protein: CATAQGQEPYEQYF; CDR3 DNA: TGTGCCACCGCGCAAGGACAGGAACCCTACGAGCAGTACTTC
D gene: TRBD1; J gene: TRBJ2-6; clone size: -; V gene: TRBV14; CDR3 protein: CASSPWTGSGANVLTF; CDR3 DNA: TGTGCCAGCAGCCCCTGGACAGGCTCTGGGGCCAACGTCCTGACTTTC
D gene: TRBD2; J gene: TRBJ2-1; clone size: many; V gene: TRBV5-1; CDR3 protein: CASSLSSGSYWEQFF; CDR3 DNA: TGCGCCAGCAGCTTGTCTAGCGGGAGTTATTGGGAGCAGTTCTTC
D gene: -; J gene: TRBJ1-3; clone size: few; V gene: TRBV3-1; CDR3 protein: CASSQILGGGGNTIYF; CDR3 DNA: TGTGCCAGCAGCCAAATTTTGGGCGGAGGAGGAAACACCATATATTTT
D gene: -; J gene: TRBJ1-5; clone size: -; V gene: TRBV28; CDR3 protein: CASSLYNLLRDQPQHF; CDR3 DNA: TGTGCCAGCAGTTTATATAATCTATTAAGGGATCAGCCCCAGCATTTT
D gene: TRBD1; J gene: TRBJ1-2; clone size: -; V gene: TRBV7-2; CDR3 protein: CASSLESGTGSHGYTF; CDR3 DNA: TGTGCCAGCAGCTTAGAGTCCGGGACAGGGTCCCATGGCTACACCTTC
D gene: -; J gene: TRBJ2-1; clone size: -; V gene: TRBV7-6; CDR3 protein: CASSLVSVSSYNEQFF; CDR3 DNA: TGTGCCAGCAGCTTAGTTTCAGTCAGCTCCTACAATGAGCAGTTCTTC
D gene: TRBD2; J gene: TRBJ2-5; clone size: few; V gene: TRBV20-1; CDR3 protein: CSARTSSETQYF; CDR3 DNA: TGCAGTGCTAGGACTAGCAGTGAGACCCAGTACTTC
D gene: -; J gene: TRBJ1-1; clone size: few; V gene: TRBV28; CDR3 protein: CASRVGGRNTEAFF; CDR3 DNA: TGTGCCAGCAGGGTCGGAGGAAGGAACACTGAAGCTTTCTTT
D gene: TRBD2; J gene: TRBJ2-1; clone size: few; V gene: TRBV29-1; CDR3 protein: CSVGLAGGNEQFF; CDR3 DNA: TGCAGCGTTGGACTAGCGGGAGGAAATGAGCAGTTCTTC
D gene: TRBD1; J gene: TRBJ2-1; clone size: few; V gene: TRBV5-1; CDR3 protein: CASSARQGSSYNEQFF; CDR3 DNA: TGCGCCAGCAGCGCACGACAGGGGTCATCCTACAATGAGCAGTTCTTC
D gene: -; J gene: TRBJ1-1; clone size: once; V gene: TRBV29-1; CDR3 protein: CSAGGGFFTEAFF; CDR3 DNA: TGCAGCGCGGGCGGGGGGTTCTTCACTGAAGCTTTCTTT
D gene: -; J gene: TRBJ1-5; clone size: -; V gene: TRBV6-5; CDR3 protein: CASSYSRTDSNQPQHF; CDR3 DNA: TGTGCCAGCAGTTACTCCCGGACAGATAGCAATCAGCCCCAGCATTTT
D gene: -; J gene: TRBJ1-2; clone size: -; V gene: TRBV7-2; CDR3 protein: CASSPHGGGVVGYTF; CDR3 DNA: TGTGCCAGCAGCCCCCATGGGGGTGGCGTCGTTGGCTACACCTTC
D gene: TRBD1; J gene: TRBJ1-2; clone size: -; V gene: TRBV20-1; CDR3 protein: CSARLGQTYGYTF; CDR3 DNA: TGCAGTGCTAGACTGGGACAGACTTATGGCTACACCTTC
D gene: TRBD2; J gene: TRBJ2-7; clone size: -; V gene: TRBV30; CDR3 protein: CAWSVASWTSGTYEQYF; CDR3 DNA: TGTGCCTGGAGTGTCGCGAGTTGGACTAGCGGAACCTACGAGCAGTACTTC
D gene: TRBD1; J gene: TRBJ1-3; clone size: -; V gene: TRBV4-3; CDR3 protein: CASSQGGTGAGNTIYF; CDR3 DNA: TGCGCCAGCAGCCAAGGGGGGACAGGGGCGGGAAACACCATATATTTT
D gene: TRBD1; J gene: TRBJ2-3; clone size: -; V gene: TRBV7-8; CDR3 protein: CASSNLPGQGKDTQYF; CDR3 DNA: TGTGCCAGCAGCAACCTCCCGGGACAGGGGAAAGATACGCAGTATTTT
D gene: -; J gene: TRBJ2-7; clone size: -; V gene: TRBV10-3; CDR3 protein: CAISDEDSGREQYF; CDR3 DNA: TGTGCCATCAGTGATGAGGATTCTGGTCGGGAGCAGTACTTC
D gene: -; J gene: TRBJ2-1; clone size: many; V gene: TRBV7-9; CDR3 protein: CASSRAQDTQFF; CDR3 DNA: TGTGCCAGCAGCAGAGCTCAGGACACTCAGTTCTTC
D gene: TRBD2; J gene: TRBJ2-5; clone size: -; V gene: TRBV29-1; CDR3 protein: CSVRGGGETQYF; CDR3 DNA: TGCAGCGTTCGGGGGGGAGGCGAGACCCAGTACTTC
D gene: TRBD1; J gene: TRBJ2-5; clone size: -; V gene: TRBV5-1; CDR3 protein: CASSFGQGGRETQYF; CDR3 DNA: TGCGCCAGCAGCTTCGGACAGGGGGGAAGAGAGACCCAGTACTTC
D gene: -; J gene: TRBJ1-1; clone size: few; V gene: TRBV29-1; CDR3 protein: CSVLGVDTEAFF; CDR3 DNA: TGCAGCGTTCTGGGGGTGGACACTGAAGCTTTCTTT
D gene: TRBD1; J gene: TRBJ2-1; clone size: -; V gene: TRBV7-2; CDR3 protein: CASSLARGQGNSNEQFF; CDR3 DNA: TGTGCCAGCAGCTTAGCACGGGGACAGGGGAATTCCAATGAGCAGTTCTTC